This TCR beta chain was documented in a study of blood T cell repertoires in COVID-19. Study as a whole: Both acute and convalescent COVID-19 samples were obtained from the United States, Italy and Spain. Sources were T cells, B-cell-depleted T cells, or PBMCs; the material itself was cDNA or gDNA.

The CDR3 sequence is 14 residues long. Deletions cut 0 bases from V and 3 bases from J, with 9 bases between. Germline CDR1 reads SGHVS; CDR2 reads FQNEAQ. During active infection, Seattle patients enrolled and were then monitored through disease. Per the original methods: Amplification of reference gene primers provided the estimated nucleated cell counts. Assay: immunoSEQ multiplex PCR; the TCRdb copy retains only in-frame clones and omits some. Clonal size and the V and J genes are those of that table, whereas D and trimming came from the DNA. This sample has roughly 150,000 clones; about 85% occur once, and the top ten carry around 5.4%.

This TCR was recovered from a woman between 50 and 59 years old with COVID-19, enrolled during active disease. The source material was peripheral blood. This rearrangement joins TRBV7-8 to TRBJ2-7; D is possibly TRBD2 (5 bases). The CDR3 coding sequence is TGTGCCAGCAGCTTAGCGACGGGGAACTACGAGCAGTACTTC. It specifies CASSLATGNYEQYF.